The 9 T cell receptor beta chains listed next were all sequenced from one sample in a study of CXCR3-negative and CXCR3-positive naive CD8 T cells. The authors made the TRB cDNA libraries by 5' RACE using UMI labels. TCRdb reanalyzed the 5' RACE reads and collapses them to one entry per CDR3 protein, without DNA. The sample shows 130,000 or so distinct CDR3 sequences, and nearly 0.5% sits with its ten largest clones. Material: naive CXCR3- CD8+ T cells from blood. Subset meaning: CD45RO-CCR7+CD27+CD95- naive CD8+ T cells lacking CXCR3 (TNR3-). The source of these receptors is a human donor in good health. Some clones in this sample may be carry-over from other donors' samples.

The rearrangement links TRBV12-3 or TRBV12-4 to TRBJ2-1; TCRdb's D call of TRBD2 is untestable without DNA. The CDR3 runs 16 residues. The CDR3 loop reads CASSLFLEGSYNEQFF.

The chain has TRBV12-3 or TRBV12-4 and TRBJ1-1; TCRdb reports TRBD1, a call that lacks DNA to check it against. The CDR3 loop spans 13 amino acids. The CDR3 protein is CASSPRDLPEAFF.

The chain combines TRBV9 with TRBJ2-7; there is no DNA to check the TCRdb D call of TRBD1. Germline V gene lookup returns CDR1 SGDLS and CDR2 YYNGEE. The CDR3 length is 15 residues. This CDR3 reads CASSIFSGTGDEQYF.

This sequence joins TRBV7-2 and TRBJ1-5; TCRdb lists TRBD1, though no DNA is available to test this call. Germline CDR1 reads SGHTA; CDR2 reads FQGNSA. This CDR3 contains 13 residues. CDR3 loop: CASSLGLGTPQHF.

V usage is TRBV15 and J usage is TRBJ2-7; TCRdb's D gene call, TRBD1, goes unchecked for lack of DNA. This CDR3 is built from 16 residues. The germline gives CDR1 LNHNV, CDR2 YYDKDF (reference sequence). The CDR3: CATSRDRTGAPYEQYF.

CDR3 sequence: CASSQDEGGYTEAFF. The gene calls are TRBV4-1 and TRBJ1-1. CDR3 length equals 15 residues. CDR1 and CDR2 from the germline V gene are MGHRA and YSYEKL.

The chain couples TRBV7-2 to TRBJ1-2; the D call from TCRdb, TRBD1, cannot be confirmed without DNA. This CDR3 comprises 13 residues. Germline loops: CDR1 SGHTA, CDR2 FQGNSA. The CDR3 loop reads CASRKDREFGYTF.

CDR3 loop: CASSLRQGVGEQYF. The chain is built from TRBV28 and TRBJ2-7; without DNA, the TCRdb call of TRBD1 cannot be checked. Germline CDR1 is MDHEN and CDR2 is SYDVKM. This CDR3 is built from 14 residues. Complete variable domain (other parts from reference TRBV28 and TRBJ2-7): DVKVTQSSRYLVKRTGEKVFLECVQDMDHENMFWYRQDPGLGLRLIYFSYDVKMKEKGDIPEGYSVSREKKERFSLILESASTNQTSMYLCASSLRQGVGEQYFGPGTRLTVT.

The chain links TRBV13 to TRBJ2-1; there is no DNA to check the TCRdb D call of TRBD1. CDR1 is PRHDT and CDR2 is FYEKMQ in the germline V gene (reference sequence). This CDR3 comprises 17 residues. CDR3 loop: CASSSRGGTEMFDEQFF.